The 21 T cell receptor beta chains below come from one sample, sequenced in a study of blood T cells in healthy people across ages. The second PCR ran about 6 to 12 cycles with a sample-barcoded 5' primer and J-beta primers. From the 5' RACE reads, TCRdb called clonotypes with MiXCR, one entry per CDR3 protein. The table includes approximately 700,000 distinct CDR3 sequences, about 30% detected once. The sample was blood. The source of these receptors is a woman aged 80 or over in good health.

This clonotype was seen a handful of times. This may stem from a read error, because a much larger clone lies one nucleotide away. V usage is TRBV5-1 and J usage is TRBJ1-2; D remains unclear. V was shortened by 6 bases and J by 5 bases, with 11 bases between the two germline ends. The CDR3 loop spans 12 amino acids. Germline CDR1 SGHRS, CDR2 YFSETQ. The DNA for the CDR3 is TGCGCCAGCAACTTCAACGGGTATGGCTACACCTTC. Its translation: CASNFNGYGYTF.

In this sample, this clonotype turned up many times. The chain links TRBV12-3 or TRBV12-4 to TRBJ1-5; TRBD1 matches at 8 bases. V shed 5 bases and J 6 bases; nucleotides not matched to a gene: 9. This CDR3 spans 15 amino acids. This chain's CDR3 is CASSTRTGQIQPQHF. The CDR3 DNA reads TGTGCCAGCAGTACCCGGACAGGGCAGATTCAGCCCCAGCATTTT.

V is TRBV27 and J is TRBJ2-6; D is possibly TRBD2 (6 bases). The V gene's germline CDR1 is MNHEY and CDR2 SMNVEV (reference sequence). CDR3 length: 15 residues. Deletions cut 2 bases from V and 3 bases from J, with 8 bases between. The CDR3 is CASSLSGLGANVLTF. The CDR3 nucleotides read TGTGCCAGCAGTTTAAGCGGGCTTGGGGCCAACGTCCTGACTTTC.

The gene calls are TRBV7-2 and TRBJ2-3; 10 bases fit TRBD1. V lost 5 bases, J lost 4 bases, and 6 bases stayed unmatched. The CDR3 consists of 15 residues. Germline CDR1 reads SGHTA; CDR2 reads FQGNSA. The CDR3 reads CASSLRDRGSDTQYF. The CDR3 DNA reads TGTGCCAGCAGCCTCCGGGACAGGGGATCAGATACGCAGTATTTT.

This clonotype was seen once. Given a much more abundant clone one base away, this may be a read error. This chain uses TRBV12-3 or TRBV12-4 with TRBJ2-3; 7 bases align to TRBD2. Trimming removed 7 bases from V and 3 bases from J; junction bases left unmatched: 10. The CDR3 has 15 residues. CDR3 sequence (DNA): TGTGCCAGCACTCATACTAGCGTGGGTACAGATACGCAGTATTTT. It codes for CASTHTSVGTDTQYF.

This clonotype was seen a few times. Germline is not matched at one junction end, which may reflect a read error. The chain couples TRBV4-3 to TRBJ1-1; 10 bases agree with TRBD1. The CDR3 is 17 residues long. Germline V gene data show CDR1 as LGHNA and CDR2 as YSLEER. As DNA, the CDR3 is TGCGCCAGCAGCAAAGACAGGGGGCTCGGTGGGAACACTGAAGCTTTCTTT. As protein: CASSKDRGLGGNTEAFF.

This clonotype was detected ten times or more. The chain joins TRBV20-1 to TRBJ2-7; D call uncertain. Germline V CDR1 and CDR2: DFQATT, SNEGSKA (reference sequence). Trimming stripped 4 bases from V and 6 bases from J, with 13 bases between. This CDR3 has 12 amino acids. CDR3 DNA: TGCAGTGCTATTACATTAGTCGGCGAGCAGTACTTC. Residues: CSAITLVGEQYF.

In its sample, this clonotype was seen many times. The chain couples TRBV30 to TRBJ1-2; the D is unclear. The CDR3 is 12 amino acids. V was cut by 0 bases and J by 8 bases, with 10 bases left in between. CDR1 GTSNPN and CDR2 SVGIG come from the germline V gene (reference sequence). CDR3 bases: TGTGCCTGGAGTGTATCCGAGGACGGCTACACCTTC. This encodes CAWSVSEDGYTF.

This clonotype was counted ten times or more. The chain recombines TRBV6-2 or TRBV6-3 with TRBJ2-3; 11 bases map to TRBD2. V shed 4 bases and J 4 bases; nucleotides not matched to a gene: 4. Germline values: CDR1 MNHEY, CDR2 SVGEGT. The CDR3 has 15 amino acids. CDR3 protein: CASSSGTSGPDTQYF. The CDR3 region has the DNA TGTGCCAGCAGTTCCGGGACTAGCGGTCCAGATACGCAGTATTTT.

The genes are TRBV7-9 and TRBJ2-5, with 11 bases that match TRBD2. The CDR3 runs to 15 residues. V lost 6 bases, J lost 2 bases, and 5 bases stayed unmatched. CDR1 and CDR2 from the germline V gene are SEHNR and FQNEAQ (reference sequence). As DNA, the CDR3 is TGTGCCAGCAGGTTACTAGCGGGGGTACAAGAGACCCAGTACTTC. Amino acids: CASRLLAGVQETQYF. The full variable domain, with the rest looked up from reference TRBV7-9 and TRBJ2-5, is DTGVSQNPRHKITKRGQNVTFRCDPISEHNRLYWYRQTLGQGPEFLTYFQNEAQLEKSRLLSDRFSAERPKGSFSTLEIQRTEQGDSAMYLCASRLLAGVQETQYFGPGTRLLVL.

This clonotype was counted between two and nine times. This could be a read error, since a much larger clone is one nucleotide away. In DNA form, the CDR3 reads TGTGCCAGCAGCTTTGGTGGGGGAAATGAGCAGTACTTC. This sequence encodes CASSFGGGNEQYF. V and J are TRBV11-2 and TRBJ2-7; D might be TRBD1 or TRBD2, each matching 5 bases. Germline-derived CDR1 and CDR2 are SGHAT and FQNNGV. The CDR3 consists of 13 residues. V was cut by 3 bases and J by 7 bases, with 13 bases left in between.

The V call is TRBV7-8, the J call TRBJ2-3; TRBD2 agrees at 11 bases. CDR3 size: 16 residues. CDR1 is SGHVS, CDR2 FQNEAQ, per germline. V was clipped by 5 bases and J by 7 bases; unmatched bases: 11. The CDR3 bases are TGTGCCAGCAGCCCATATGGACTAGCGGGTGGTAATACGCAGTATTTT. This encodes CASSPYGLAGGNTQYF.

The sample holds many counts of this clonotype. The chain uses TRBV5-6 and TRBJ2-1; 12 bases fit TRBD2. From germline, CDR1 is SGHDT and CDR2 YYEEEE. V lost 4 bases and J lost 7; bases outside the gene matches: 6. The CDR3 is 15 residues long. Here the CDR3 reads CASSNLAGGPNEQFF. CDR3 bases: TGTGCCAGCAGCAATCTAGCGGGGGGGCCGAATGAGCAGTTCTTC.

The chain joins TRBV6-1 to TRBJ2-2, with D tentatively TRBD2 (6 bases). This CDR3 has 16 amino acids. V lost 6 bases and J 2 bases, leaving 16 bases between the germline ends. CDR1 is MNHNS and CDR2 is SASEGT in the germline V gene. The CDR3 nucleotides read TGTGCCAGCAGATCGCCGGGACTCCAAAACACCGGGGAGCTGTTTTTT. Protein product: CASRSPGLQNTGELFF.

This clonotype was detected ten times or more. V usage is TRBV10-3 and J usage is TRBJ1-2; D might be TRBD1 (6 bases). The germline V and J ends were trimmed by 3 bases and 7 bases, with 9 bases remaining between them. Germline-derived CDR1 and CDR2 are ENHRY and SYGVKD. This CDR3 comprises 12 residues. CDR3: CAISDYRAGYTF. In DNA form, the CDR3 reads TGTGCCATCAGTGACTACAGGGCTGGCTACACCTTC.

This clonotype was detected ten times or more. This rearrangement joins TRBV30 to TRBJ2-1; D is unclear. V was pared by 3 bases and J by 10 bases, with 10 bases between. The CDR3 is 11 amino acids. CDR1 and CDR2 (germline): GTSNPN, SVGIG (reference sequence). This CDR3 reads CAWRERVEQFF. The CDR3 DNA reads as TGTGCCTGGAGGGAAAGGGTGGAGCAGTTCTTC.

This rearrangement joins TRBV5-1 to TRBJ2-1; TRBD1 matches at 9 bases. Germline V CDR1 and CDR2: SGHRS, YFSETQ. This CDR3 is 15 amino acids long. The junction had 11 bases not matched to a gene; V was cut back by 3 bases and J by 10 bases. CDR3 bases: TGCGCCAGCAGCTCGGGGACAGGGAGCAGCTACGAGCAGTTCTTC. This gives the protein CASSSGTGSSYEQFF.

This rearrangement joins TRBV3-1 to TRBJ1-2; TRBD1 agrees at 7 bases. The junction had 4 bases not matched to a gene; V was cut back by 0 bases and J by 3 bases. This CDR3 is 15 amino acids long. CDR1 is LGHDT and CDR2 is YNNKEL in the germline V gene (reference sequence). The DNA of the CDR3 is TGTGCCAGCAGCCAAGAGACAGGGAGGCACTATGGCTACACCTTC. It translates to CASSQETGRHYGYTF.

This clonotype was seen repeatedly, ten times or more. The V call is TRBV20-1, the J call TRBJ2-6, with D maybe TRBD2 (5 bases). V was cut by 1 base and J by 0 bases, with 13 bases left in between. CDR3 size: 17 residues. Germline V gene lookup returns CDR1 DFQATT and CDR2 SNEGSKA (reference sequence). The CDR3 DNA reads TGCAGTGCTAGAGTCGACGGTGGAGGCTCTGGGGCCAACGTCCTGACTTTC. Translating it yields CSARVDGGGSGANVLTF.

This clonotype showed up just a few times. This sequence joins TRBV20-1 and TRBJ1-1, with 9 nucleotides matching TRBD1. The CDR3 consists of 14 residues. Germline V gives CDR1 DFQATT, CDR2 SNEGSKA (reference sequence). The J segment lost 5 bases and the V segment lost 5 bases, leaving 9 bases of the junction unmatched. CDR3 nucleotides: TGCAGTGCTCAGATCCCGGGACAGGGAACTGAAGCTTTCTTT. This encodes CSAQIPGQGTEAFF.

As for this clonotype: A much bigger clone sits one base away, suggesting this may be a read error. V gene TRBV15 combines with J gene TRBJ1-2; D is uncertain. This CDR3 is built from 15 residues. The germline V gene has CDR1 LNHNV and CDR2 YYDKDF (reference sequence). The CDR3 protein is CATSRFLKGNYGHTF. Here the CDR3 DNA reads TGTGCCACCAGCAGATTCCTAAAGGGTAACTATGGCCACACCTTC.